Presented here are 13 T cell receptor beta chains from one specimen sequenced in a study of regulatory T cells in long-lasting Graves disease. The time point is: newly diagnosed GD, antithyroid drugs for less than 3 months. PBMC RNA served as the TCR library source. Relying on iRepertoire HTBI primers and Arm-PCR of CDR3 regions, the team built TCR beta libraries. TCRdb itself ran the multiplex PCR reads through MiXCR, one entry per CDR3 protein. The sample consists of around 250,000 distinct CDR3 sequences, about 18% of them appearing once. This sample also belongs to another study, concerning T cells in Graves' hyperthyroidism and ophthalmopathy.

The specimen comprised peripheral blood mononuclear cells (PBMCs), sampled at new diagnosis, from a patient treated with antithyroid drugs. These receptors were taken from a woman between 25 and 40 years old with Graves disease.

The chain links TRBV6-5 to TRBJ1-3; D is perhaps TRBD1 (6 bases). The germline V and J ends were trimmed by 0 bases and 0 bases, with 9 bases remaining between them. Germline V gene sequence: CDR1 MNHEY, CDR2 SVGAGI. The CDR3 runs to 16 residues. CDR3 in DNA: TGTGCCAGCAGTTACTCCCCGGGGGCCTCTGGAAACACCATATATTTT. Its translation: CASSYSPGASGNTIYF.

This clonotype was seen only a few times. The chain joins TRBV3-1 to TRBJ2-7; 9 bases are a match to TRBD1. CDR3 length equals 14 residues. V lost 4 bases and J lost 5; bases outside the gene matches: 6. Germline CDR1 is LGHDT and CDR2 is YNNKEL (reference sequence). CDR3 sequence: CASSPDRGRNEQYF. As DNA, the CDR3 is TGTGCCAGCAGCCCCGACAGGGGGAGGAACGAGCAGTACTTC.

This clonotype has at least ten counts. CDR3 loop: CSVEDMGSHYGYTF. The CDR3 nucleotides are TGCAGCGTTGAAGATATGGGATCCCACTATGGCTACACCTTC. This sequence joins TRBV29-1 and TRBJ1-2; D is unresolved. Trimming took 0 bases from V and 3 from J, leaving 11 bases between them. The germline gives CDR1 SQVTM, CDR2 ANQGSEA. CDR3 size: 14 residues.

The chain couples TRBV12-5 to TRBJ1-2; the D is unclear. Germline V CDR1 and CDR2: LGHNT, FRNRAP. This CDR3 has 14 amino acids. Trimming cost V 1 base and J 5 bases, with 11 bases left between them. The CDR3 is CASGLEAGYYGYTF. The DNA of the CDR3 is TGTGCTAGTGGTTTGGAGGCAGGATATTATGGCTACACCTTC.

The chain has TRBV10-1 and TRBJ2-4; 8 bases line up with TRBD2. This CDR3 region has 14 residues. Unmatched junction bases numbered 6, after V lost 0 bases and J lost 11 bases. Germline V gene lookup returns CDR1 WNHNN and CDR2 SYGVQD (reference sequence). DNA of the CDR3: TGCGCCAGCAGTGAGTCCTCTAGCGGGCCCTTTCAGTACTTC. Protein product: CASSESSSGPFQYF.

This clonotype was detected many times. The V and J genes are TRBV3-1 and TRBJ1-1; D is unresolved. This CDR3 is 14 amino acids long. CDR1 is LGHDT, CDR2 YNNKEL, per germline (reference sequence). The germline V and J ends were trimmed by 3 bases and 0 bases, with 8 bases remaining between them. The CDR3 reads CASSQRAMNTEAFF. In DNA, the CDR3 is TGTGCCAGCAGCCAGCGCGCGATGAACACTGAAGCTTTCTTT. Complete variable domain (other parts from reference TRBV3-1 and TRBJ1-1): DTAVSQTPKYLVTQMGNDKSIKCEQNLGHDTMYWYKQDSKKFLKIMFSYNNKELIINETVPNRFSPKSPDKAHLNLHINSLELGDSAVYFCASSQRAMNTEAFFGQGTRLTVV.

In its sample, this clonotype was seen many times. This chain connects TRBV3-1 to TRBJ2-3; tentative D call: TRBD2 (6 bases). The CDR3 totals 15 residues. CDR1 LGHDT and CDR2 YNNKEL come from the germline V gene (reference sequence). Trimming cost V 6 bases and J 1 base, with 14 bases left between them. The CDR3 nucleotides read TGTGCCAGCAGTCCCGAGGAGCGGGGCACAGATACGCAGTATTTT. It translates to CASSPEERGTDTQYF.

This clonotype was counted many times. This rearrangement joins TRBV7-3 to TRBJ2-5, with D uncertain. Trimming cost V 5 bases and J 4 bases, with 14 bases left between them. Looked up from germline, CDR1 is SGHTA and CDR2 is FQGTGA. This CDR3 region has 14 residues. The CDR3 DNA sequence: TGTGCCAGCAGCCTACAAGATCGAGGAGAGACCCAGTACTTC. This translates into CASSLQDRGETQYF. Drawing the rest from reference TRBV7-3 and TRBJ2-5, the complete variable domain is GAGVSQTPSNKVTEKGKYVELRCDPISGHTALYWYRQSLGQGPEFLIYFQGTGAADDSGLPNDRFFAVRPEGSVSTLKIQRTERGDSAVYLCASSLQDRGETQYFGPGTRLLVL.

This clonotype was detected ten times or more. V gene TRBV28 combines with J gene TRBJ2-1; 7 bases are shared with TRBD1. The CDR3 has 13 amino acids. Germline V lookup: CDR1 MDHEN, CDR2 SYDVKM. V lost 4 bases to trimming and J lost 5 bases; unmatched junction nucleotides: 2. The CDR3 is CASSWDRNNEQFF. The CDR3 coding sequence is TGTGCCAGCAGTTGGGACAGAAACAATGAGCAGTTCTTC.

This clonotype was seen more than once but under ten times. The genes are TRBV6-5 and TRBJ1-3; D is ambiguous. Between the trimmed V and J ends, which lost 4 bases and 0 bases, there was a span of 10 bases. CDR1 and CDR2 from the germline V gene are MNHEY and SVGAGI. This CDR3 is 15 amino acids long. As DNA, the CDR3 is TGTGCCAGCAGTTTTCCTGCGAGCTCTGGAAACACCATATATTTT. Residues: CASSFPASSGNTIYF.

This clonotype occurred many times. The rearrangement joins TRBV7-2 to TRBJ1-2, with D maybe TRBD1 (5 bases). V dropped 1 base and J dropped 6 bases, with 6 bases sitting between them. Germline V gene data show CDR1 as SGHTA and CDR2 as FQGNSA. This CDR3 contains 12 residues. Here the CDR3 reads CASSLVGDGYTF. CDR3 nucleotides: TGTGCCAGCAGCTTAGTGGGGGATGGCTACACCTTC.

This clonotype was seen ten or more times. The chain couples TRBV20-1 to TRBJ2-7; weak D call: TRBD2 (5 bases). The CDR3 covers 12 residues. Trimming took off 2 bases at V and 6 bases at J, with 11 bases between the two ends. Germline CDR1 is DFQATT and CDR2 is SNEGSKA (reference sequence). CDR3 nucleotide sequence: TGCAGTGCTAGATCCGGTGCGGGCGAGCAGTACTTC. It encodes CSARSGAGEQYF.

This clonotype was seen only a few times. Just one base apart from a much larger clone, this may be a read error. V and J are TRBV3-1 and TRBJ1-5, with D uncertain. Germline CDR1 LGHDT, CDR2 YNNKEL (reference sequence). The CDR3 totals 17 residues. The CDR3 nucleotides read TGTGCCGGCAGCCAAGAATTCCCAGTTAATAGCAATCAGCCCCAGCATTTT. Amino acids: CAGSQEFPVNSNQPQHF.